The clone carrying this TCR beta chain was found a few times. It was with 60 Vbeta and 13 Jbeta primers that the PCR ran. Method: immunoSEQ multiplex PCR; TCRdb's copy keeps in-frame clones and lacks some. The table includes about 93,000 clones, over 75% detected once. Healthy donors of bone marrow made up the group. The data were taken from a study of cytomegalovirus exposure and HLA in healthy donors. The sequencing sample was made of PBMCs. The TCR comes from a man aged 25-45 years in good health and CMV-seronegative.

In DNA, the CDR3 is TGTGCCAGAAGCTTGCGAGGAGGGGCTTCTGGGTCCTATAATTCACCCCTCCACTTT. This encodes CARSLRGGASGSYNSPLHF. The rearrangement uses TRBV5-3 and TRBJ1-6; D is perhaps TRBD1 (5 bases). TRBV5-3 is an ORF; its function is uncertain. The CDR3 has 19 residues. With 1 base removed from V and 1 base from J, the gap between germline ends came to 18 bases.